A selection of T cell receptor beta chains follows, all from one sample in a study of shared clonotypes between healthy human individuals. The assay was immunoSEQ multiplex PCR, and TCRdb's table has in-frame clones only and misses some. This table holds 2 million to 2.5 million clones, less than 95% found once. Sequencing was carried out using naive CD4+ T cells from PBMCs. The receptor set was obtained from a man aged 18 to 30 in good health. Some clones in this sample may be carry-over from other donors' samples. The conserved cysteine and the conserved F or W are not part of the CDR3 here. Each record gives: V gene, J gene, CDR3 length, D gene, clone size, CDR3 protein. A D gene is named only where the DNA matches it firmly. Size values are once, few and many counts, or a class for expanded clones, and some rows have none.

TRBV5-1	TRBJ2-7	13	.	.	ASSSAPTLNYEQY
TRBV7-2	TRBJ1-2	11	.	.	ASSIDSPGGYT
TRBV7-3	TRBJ2-3	13	.	.	ASSRGASLTDTQY
TRBV10-3	TRBJ2-3	13	.	.	AISFGAPSTDTQY
TRBV5-8	TRBJ1-4	12	.	.	ASSFEDRTEKLF
TRBV15	TRBJ1-1	15	.	.	ATSRGGRVSGSTEAF
TRBV6-6	TRBJ1-3	12	TRBD1	.	ASSFTGGENTIY
TRBV11-2	TRBJ2-7	12	.	.	ASSLHGPPYEQY
TRBV5-6	TRBJ1-2	11	.	.	ASSLEGLYGYT
TRBV5-4	TRBJ2-2	13	.	.	ASSSREINTGELF
TRBV4-1	TRBJ2-5	15	TRBD1	.	ASSPFKGQGSSETQY
TRBV7-6	TRBJ2-1	13	.	.	ASSPRGDSYNEQF
TRBV7-3	TRBJ2-5	11	.	.	ASSLGRGETQY
TRBV30	TRBJ2-3	15	TRBD1	.	AWSGLRDRDETDTQY
TRBV18	TRBJ2-5	12	.	.	ASSPPPRDGTQY
TRBV7-2	TRBJ2-7	14	.	.	ASSLAGIVYTYEQY
TRBV10-3	TRBJ1-1	10	.	.	AISPLGTEAF
TRBV4-1	TRBJ2-3	14	.	.	ASSQGSGGYTDTQY
TRBV28	TRBJ1-5	12	.	.	ASSPPGRGGPQH
TRBV19	TRBJ1-3	12	.	.	ASRQSLSGNTIY
TRBV5-4	TRBJ2-1	12	TRBD1	.	ASSLDYRGNEQF
TRBV27	TRBJ2-7	12	.	once	ASSLLGSGYEQY
TRBV19	TRBJ2-3	12	.	.	ASSMNRVLNTQY
TRBV5-1	TRBJ2-1	13	TRBD1	.	ASSLQGNSYNEQF
TRBV7-2	TRBJ2-7	10	.	few	ASSSNSYEQY
TRBV19	TRBJ2-1	11	.	.	ASSIVLVSEQF
TRBV2	TRBJ1-6	13	.	.	ASSERGASNSPLH
TRBV30	TRBJ2-7	10	.	.	AWSMITYEQY
TRBV6-5	TRBJ1-1	11	.	.	ASRRGVGTEAF
TRBV11-2	TRBJ2-1	16	.	.	ASSLGGWAVRSYNEQF
TRBV19	TRBJ2-1	12	TRBD1	.	ASSTDRDYNEQF
TRBV10-2	TRBJ2-1	12	TRBD2	.	ASSEGRESDEQF
TRBV10-3	TRBJ2-1	13	.	.	AIRGDSSSYNEQF